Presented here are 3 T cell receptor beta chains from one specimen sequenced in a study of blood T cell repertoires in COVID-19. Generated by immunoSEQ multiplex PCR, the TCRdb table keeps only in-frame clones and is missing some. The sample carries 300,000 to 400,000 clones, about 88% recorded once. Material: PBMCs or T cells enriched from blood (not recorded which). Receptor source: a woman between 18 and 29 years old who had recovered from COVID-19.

The chain's CDR3 is CASSHPGPLAGGRRETQYF. In DNA form, the CDR3 reads TGTGCCAGCAGCCACCCAGGGCCACTAGCGGGGGGCCGCAGGGAGACCCAGTACTTC. V and J are TRBV7-8 and TRBJ2-5, with TRBD2 identical over 12 bases. Germline trimming cut 5 bases from V and 5 bases from J; bases unmatched to any gene: 18. Germline CDR1 reads SGHVS; CDR2 reads FQNEAQ. The CDR3 extends over 19 amino acids.

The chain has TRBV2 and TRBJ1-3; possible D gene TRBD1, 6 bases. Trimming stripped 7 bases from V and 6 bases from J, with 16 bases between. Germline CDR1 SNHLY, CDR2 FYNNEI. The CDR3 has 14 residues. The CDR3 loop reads CASTRGGLQNTIYF. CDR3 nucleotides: TGTGCCAGCACCCGGGGGGGGCTGCAAAACACCATATATTTT.

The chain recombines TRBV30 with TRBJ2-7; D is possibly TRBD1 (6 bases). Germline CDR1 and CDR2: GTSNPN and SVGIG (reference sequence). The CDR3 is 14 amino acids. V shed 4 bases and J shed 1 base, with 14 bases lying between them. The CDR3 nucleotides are TGTGCCTGGAATGACAGGCCGCTATCCTACGAGCAGTACTTC. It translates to CAWNDRPLSYEQYF. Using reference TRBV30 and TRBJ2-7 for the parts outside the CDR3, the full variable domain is SQTIHQWPATLVQPVGSPLSLECTVEGTSNPNLYWYRQAAGRGLQLLFYSVGIGQISSEVPQNLSASRPQDRQFILSSKKLLLSDSGFYLCAWNDRPLSYEQYFGPGTRLTVT.